This entry is about one T cell receptor beta chain. Its antigen remains undetermined. Base-call qualities are not available, and no considerably larger clone is one nucleotide away. What the treatment or condition label conveys for this sample: live attenuated yellow fever vaccine strain. At each blood-draw timepoint, two biological replicates of bulk PBMCs were obtained. A standard Ficoll-Paque protocol was used to isolate PBMCs from peripheral blood. TriZol was used to extract RNA from bulk PBMCs, from CD4 and CD8 fractions, and from dextramer-positive and dextramer-negative fractions. TCR cDNA was made using 5'RACE template switching, a step that added a universal primer site and unique molecular identifiers. Priming of cDNA synthesis was performed from both the TCR alpha and TCR beta constant segments. Two PCR steps were used to amplify libraries, with sample barcodes and sequencing adapters being added in the second step. Sequencing of libraries was performed on Illumina HiSeq 2500 (2x100 bp) or NovaSeq (2x150 bp). As for how the authors treated the data: MIGEC was used to demultiplex reads and collapse the reads into UMI consensus sequences, and MiXCR was used for V(D)J alignment. Using edgeR on replicate PBMC samples, clonotypes were called vaccine-responding if FDR was below 0.01 and the log2 fold change was above 5 up to day 15. CD4 or CD8 identity was assigned to each bulk clonotype according to whether the clonotype was present at higher abundance in the sequenced CD4 repertoire or the sequenced CD8 repertoire. TCRdb reprocessed the public reads (quality trimming at Q25 with fastp, clone calling with MiXCR) and kept in-frame beta chains. Rows with one shared CDR3 protein collapse into an entry with the most common genes and DNA. TCRdb, not the authors, supplied the V and J calls. The table for this sample lists approximately 300,000 distinct CDR3 sequences; around 6.8% of them were counted only once. Clones ranked in the top ten supply over 15% of the sample.

The data were taken from a study of T cells after yellow fever vaccination (dated by TCRdb to between 2018 and 2021). Concerning the study at large: The SMART-Seq v4 Ultra Low Input RNA kit was used to prepare libraries from fractions with low cell numbers. To track T-cell clones before and after primary and booster YFV17D yellow fever vaccination, bulk TCR alpha and beta repertoires were sequenced longitudinally. Two healthy male donors made up the cohort, one aged 18 to 29 years and the other aged 30 to 40 years. Blood was collected at multiple timepoints before and after primary and secondary immunization, and bulk PBMC replicates and cell subsets were isolated.

Based on the germline V gene, the CDR1 and CDR2 sequences are SGHDT and YYEEEE. The CDR3 sequence holds 20 residues, the cysteine and phenylalanine included. Just CDR3 DNA is preserved here, 60 bases in frame from base 1. V trim: 1 base; J trim: 3 bases; unmatched bases: 21. Summary of the overall study and its limitations: Because the study included only a couple of donors, the extent to which the findings can be generalized is limited. The secondary T-cell response was weaker than the primary response but faster, peaking on day 5 instead of day 15. Most clones expanded after primary vaccination were re-detected after the booster (around 96% of CD4 and 88% of CD8), suggesting broad memory maintenance. A small fraction of clonotypes appeared in both the CD4 and CD8 compartments, likely as a result of convergent recombination. Computational filtering was required because FACS-sorted repertoires could contain abundant contaminating clonotypes from the bulk population.

The sample here was PBMCs, taken around 45 days after the first yellow fever vaccination. The chain links TRBV5-6 with TRBJ2-5, with 7 central nucleotides matching TRBD1. The TCR comes from a man between 18 and 29 years old who received the YFV17D yellow fever vaccine. For the CDR3, the sequence is CASSLSIWDRLWKVKETQYF. The sequence in DNA is TGTGCCAGCAGCTTGTCTATTTGGGACAGACTCTGGAAGGTTAAAGAGACCCAGTACTTC.